This T cell receptor beta chain was profiled in a study of long-term antiretroviral therapy in people with HIV. Regarding the study as a whole: Clones that expanded before ART (that is, prior to treatment) dominated the repertoire at all time points. Although diversity increased after ART, it remained lower than in transplant donor controls. On ART adherence, viral resistance or therapy changes, no data were available.

Details on this clone: What it recognizes is unknown.

Per donor, at least one pre-ART and at least two post-ART PBMC samples were obtained. Version v3.0 of the immunoSEQ assay was performed at survey level. Clones were sequenced by immunoSEQ multiplex PCR, and TCRdb holds only the in-frame ones, with some missing. The sample consists of 9,500 to 12,000 clones, 81% of them appearing once. This CDR3 comprises 12 residues. V was shortened by 1 base and J by 5 bases, with 3 bases between the two germline ends. Germline loops: CDR1 SEHNR, CDR2 FQNEAQ (reference sequence). The receptor comes from a middle-aged man with HIV. This specimen consisted of unsorted PBMCs, obtained 1.8 years after starting antiretroviral therapy. The chain carries TRBV7-9 and TRBJ1-5; no firm D call. In DNA form, the CDR3 reads TGTGCCAGCAGCTTAGGTGATCAGCCCCAGCATTTT. This translates into CASSLGDQPQHF.